This T cell receptor (beta chain) was recorded in a study of shared clonotypes between healthy human individuals. Germline trimming cut 4 bases from V and 5 bases from J; bases unmatched to any gene: 4. Germline-derived CDR1 and CDR2 are SGHNT and YYREEE (reference sequence). CDR3 size: 13 residues. A CD45RA+ naive subset and a CD45RA-negative memory subset were split from CD4+ cells. Repertoires were generated with immunoSEQ multiplex PCR, while TCRdb's copy carries only in-frame clones and drops some. The data contain a few million clones, approximately 94% of them seen just once; the ten biggest clones take up about 0.13%. In regard to this clone: The antigen is undetermined.

General study points: When naive CD4 clonotypes were compared across several donors, around 5% were shared. A limitation of the genetic and exposure-history diversity represented arose from few donors.

The chain couples TRBV5-4 to TRBJ2-3; 7 nucleotides match TRBD2. Sequencing input: naive CD4+ T cells sorted from blood. The subset here: CD45RA+ positively selected. The receptor was derived from a man aged 18 to 29 in good health. CDR3 sequence (DNA): TGTGCCAGCAGCGCCACTAGCGAAGATACGCAGTATTTT. Protein: CASSATSEDTQYF.